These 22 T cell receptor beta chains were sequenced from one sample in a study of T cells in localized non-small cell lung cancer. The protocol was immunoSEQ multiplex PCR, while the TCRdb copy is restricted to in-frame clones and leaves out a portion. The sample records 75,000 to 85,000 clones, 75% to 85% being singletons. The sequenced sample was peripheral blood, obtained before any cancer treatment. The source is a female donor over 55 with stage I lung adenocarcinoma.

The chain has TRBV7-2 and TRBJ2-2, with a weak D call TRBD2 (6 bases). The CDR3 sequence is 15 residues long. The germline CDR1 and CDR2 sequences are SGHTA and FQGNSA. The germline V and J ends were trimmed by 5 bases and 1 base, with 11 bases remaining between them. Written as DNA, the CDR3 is TGTGCCAGCAGCCGGGGACTTTGGAACACCGGGGAGCTGTTTTTT. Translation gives CASSRGLWNTGELFF.

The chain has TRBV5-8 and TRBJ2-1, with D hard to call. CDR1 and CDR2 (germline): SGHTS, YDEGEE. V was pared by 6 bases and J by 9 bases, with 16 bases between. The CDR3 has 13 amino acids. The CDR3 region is CASTERGLGEQFF. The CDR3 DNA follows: TGTGCCAGCACAGAGAGAGGTCTTGGTGAGCAGTTCTTC. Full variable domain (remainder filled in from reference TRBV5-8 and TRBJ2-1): EAGVTQSPTHLIKTRGQQATLRCSPISGHTSVYWYQQALGLGLQFLLWYDEGEERNRGNFPPRFSGRQFPNYSSELNVNALELEDSALYLCASTERGLGEQFFGPGTRLTVL.

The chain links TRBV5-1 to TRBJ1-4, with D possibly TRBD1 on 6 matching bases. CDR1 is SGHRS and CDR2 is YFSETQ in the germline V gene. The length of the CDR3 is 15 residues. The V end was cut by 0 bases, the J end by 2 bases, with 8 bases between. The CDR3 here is CASSLGTVTNEKLFF. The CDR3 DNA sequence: TGCGCCAGCAGCTTGGGGACAGTTACTAATGAAAAACTGTTTTTT.

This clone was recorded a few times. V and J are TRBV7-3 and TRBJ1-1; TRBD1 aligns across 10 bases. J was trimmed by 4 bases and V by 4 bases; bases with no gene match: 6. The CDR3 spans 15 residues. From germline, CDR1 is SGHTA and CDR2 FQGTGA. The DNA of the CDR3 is TGTGCCAGCAGCTCCCTGACAGGGGGCGTCACTGAAGCTTTCTTT. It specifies CASSSLTGGVTEAFF.

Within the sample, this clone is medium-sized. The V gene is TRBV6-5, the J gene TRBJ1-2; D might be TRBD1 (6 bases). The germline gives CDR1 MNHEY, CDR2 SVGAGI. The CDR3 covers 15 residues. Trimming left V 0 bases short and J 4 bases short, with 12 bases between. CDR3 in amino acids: CASSYSVGQSYGYTF. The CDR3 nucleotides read TGTGCCAGCAGTTACTCAGTCGGACAGAGCTATGGCTACACCTTC.

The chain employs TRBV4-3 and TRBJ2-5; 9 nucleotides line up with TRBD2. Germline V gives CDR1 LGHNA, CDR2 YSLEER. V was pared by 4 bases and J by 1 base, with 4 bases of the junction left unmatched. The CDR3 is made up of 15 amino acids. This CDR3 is CASSRLAGLQETQYF. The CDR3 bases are TGCGCCAGCAGCCGCCTAGCGGGGCTCCAAGAGACCCAGTACTTC.

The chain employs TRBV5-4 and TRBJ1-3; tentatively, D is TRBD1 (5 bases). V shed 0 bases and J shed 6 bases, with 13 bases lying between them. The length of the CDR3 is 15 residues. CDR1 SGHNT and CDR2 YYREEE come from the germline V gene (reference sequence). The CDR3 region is CASSLESGQENTIYF. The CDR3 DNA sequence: TGTGCCAGCAGCTTGGAGTCAGGGCAAGAAAACACCATATATTTT.

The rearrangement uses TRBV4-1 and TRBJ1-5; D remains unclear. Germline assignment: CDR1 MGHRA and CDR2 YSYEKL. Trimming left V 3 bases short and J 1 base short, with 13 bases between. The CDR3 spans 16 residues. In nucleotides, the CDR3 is TGCGCCAGCAGCCAGGGCGCTATCCCAAGCAATCAGCCCCAGCATTTT. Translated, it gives CASSQGAIPSNQPQHF.

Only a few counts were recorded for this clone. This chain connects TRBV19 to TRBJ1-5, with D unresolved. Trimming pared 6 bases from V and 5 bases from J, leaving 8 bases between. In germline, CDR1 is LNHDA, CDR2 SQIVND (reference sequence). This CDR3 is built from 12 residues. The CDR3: CASSPGDQPQHF. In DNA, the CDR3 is TGTGCCAGTAGCCCGGGTGATCAGCCCCAGCATTTT.

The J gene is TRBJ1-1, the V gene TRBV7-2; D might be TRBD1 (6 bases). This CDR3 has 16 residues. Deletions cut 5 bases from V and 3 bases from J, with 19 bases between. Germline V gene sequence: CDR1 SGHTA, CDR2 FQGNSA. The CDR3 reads CASSDNIYRDDTEAFF. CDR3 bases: TGTGCCAGCAGCGATAATATATACAGGGACGACACTGAAGCTTTCTTT.

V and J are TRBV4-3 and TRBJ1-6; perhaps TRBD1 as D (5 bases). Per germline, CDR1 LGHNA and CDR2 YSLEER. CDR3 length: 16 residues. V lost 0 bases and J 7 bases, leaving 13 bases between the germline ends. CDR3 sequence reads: CASSQDSREGNSPLHF. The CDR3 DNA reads TGCGCCAGCAGCCAAGATTCCAGGGAGGGAAATTCACCCCTCCACTTT.

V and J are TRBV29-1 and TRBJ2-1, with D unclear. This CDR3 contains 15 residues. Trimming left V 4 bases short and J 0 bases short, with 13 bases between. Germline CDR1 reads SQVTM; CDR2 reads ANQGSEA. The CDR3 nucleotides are TGCAGCGTTGGGCCCCGGACGGGCTCCTACAATGAGCAGTTCTTC. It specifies CSVGPRTGSYNEQFF.

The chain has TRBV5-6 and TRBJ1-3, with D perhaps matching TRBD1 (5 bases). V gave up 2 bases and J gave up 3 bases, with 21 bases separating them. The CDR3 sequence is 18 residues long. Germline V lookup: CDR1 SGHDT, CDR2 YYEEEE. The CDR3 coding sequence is TGTGCCAGCAGCTTATACGGAGGTTCGGGGCTGTTTGGAAACACCATATATTTT. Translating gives CASSLYGGSGLFGNTIYF. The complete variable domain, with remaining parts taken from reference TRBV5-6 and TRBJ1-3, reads DAGVTQSPTHLIKTRGQQVTLRCSPKSGHDTVSWYQQALGQGPQFIFQYYEEEERQRGNFPDRFSGHQFPNYSSELNVNALLLGDSALYLCASSLYGGSGLFGNTIYFGEGSWLTVV.

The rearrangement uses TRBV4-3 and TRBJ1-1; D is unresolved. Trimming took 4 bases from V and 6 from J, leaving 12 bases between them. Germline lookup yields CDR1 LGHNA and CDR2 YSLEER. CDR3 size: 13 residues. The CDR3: CASSLRTGAEAFF. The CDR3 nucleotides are TGCGCCAGCAGCCTAAGGACTGGGGCTGAAGCTTTCTTT.

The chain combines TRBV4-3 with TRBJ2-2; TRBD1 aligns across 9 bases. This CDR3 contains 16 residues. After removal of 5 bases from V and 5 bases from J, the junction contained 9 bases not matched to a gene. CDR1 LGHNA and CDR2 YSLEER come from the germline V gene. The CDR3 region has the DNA TGCGCCAGCAGCACGCTACAGGGGGCGCGAACCGGGGAGCTGTTTTTT. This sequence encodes CASSTLQGARTGELFF.

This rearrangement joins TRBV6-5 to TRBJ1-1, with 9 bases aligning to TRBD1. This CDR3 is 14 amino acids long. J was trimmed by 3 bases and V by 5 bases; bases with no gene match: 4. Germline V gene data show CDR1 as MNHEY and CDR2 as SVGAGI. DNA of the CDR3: TGTGCCAGCAGTCGACAGGGGGAATACACTGAAGCTTTCTTT. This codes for CASSRQGEYTEAFF.

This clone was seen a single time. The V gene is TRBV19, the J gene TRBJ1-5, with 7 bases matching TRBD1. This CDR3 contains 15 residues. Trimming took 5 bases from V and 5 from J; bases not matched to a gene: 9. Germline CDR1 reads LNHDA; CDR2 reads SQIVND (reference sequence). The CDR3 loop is CASSPGGGGYQPQHF. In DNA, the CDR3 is TGTGCCAGTAGTCCTGGTGGAGGGGGCTATCAGCCCCAGCATTTT.

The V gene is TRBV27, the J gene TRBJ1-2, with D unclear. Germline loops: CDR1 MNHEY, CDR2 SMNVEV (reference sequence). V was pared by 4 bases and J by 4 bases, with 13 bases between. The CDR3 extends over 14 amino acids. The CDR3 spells CASSSRDPGYGYTF. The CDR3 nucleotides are TGTGCCAGCAGTTCCAGAGATCCAGGCTATGGCTACACCTTC.

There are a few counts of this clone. The CDR3 DNA reads TGTGCCAGCAGCTTTGGCAGGGGAGGATCAACTAATGAAAAACTGTTTTTT. It codes for CASSFGRGGSTNEKLFF. The V and J genes are TRBV7-2 and TRBJ1-4, with a tentative D call TRBD1 (6 bases). V lost 3 bases, J lost 0 bases, and 14 bases lay in between. Looked up from germline, CDR1 is SGHTA and CDR2 is FQGNSA. The CDR3 extends over 17 amino acids.

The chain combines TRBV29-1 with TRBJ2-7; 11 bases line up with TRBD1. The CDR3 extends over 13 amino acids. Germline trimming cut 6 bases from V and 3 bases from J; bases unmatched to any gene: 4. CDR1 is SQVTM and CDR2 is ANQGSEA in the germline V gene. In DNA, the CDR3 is TGCAGCGTCCCCGGGACAGGGGGCTACGAGCAGTACTTC. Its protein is CSVPGTGGYEQYF.

The CDR3 spells CASSLGQAYNEQFF. The CDR3 coding sequence is TGTGCCAGCAGTTTGGGACAGGCGTACAATGAGCAGTTCTTC. The J gene is TRBJ2-1, the V gene TRBV27, with 8 bases matching TRBD1. Per the germline V gene, CDR1 is MNHEY and CDR2 is SMNVEV (reference sequence). CDR3 size: 14 residues. J was trimmed by 4 bases and V by 3 bases; bases with no gene match: 2.

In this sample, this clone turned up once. In DNA, the CDR3 is TGTGCCAGCAGCTCACCGGGACAGGGACACGGGGAGCTGTTTTTT. Its protein is CASSSPGQGHGELFF. The V and J genes are TRBV5-6 and TRBJ2-2, with 9 bases matching TRBD1. V was pared by 3 bases and J by 7 bases, with 7 bases of the junction left unmatched. There are 15 residues in the CDR3. Germline V gives CDR1 SGHDT, CDR2 YYEEEE.